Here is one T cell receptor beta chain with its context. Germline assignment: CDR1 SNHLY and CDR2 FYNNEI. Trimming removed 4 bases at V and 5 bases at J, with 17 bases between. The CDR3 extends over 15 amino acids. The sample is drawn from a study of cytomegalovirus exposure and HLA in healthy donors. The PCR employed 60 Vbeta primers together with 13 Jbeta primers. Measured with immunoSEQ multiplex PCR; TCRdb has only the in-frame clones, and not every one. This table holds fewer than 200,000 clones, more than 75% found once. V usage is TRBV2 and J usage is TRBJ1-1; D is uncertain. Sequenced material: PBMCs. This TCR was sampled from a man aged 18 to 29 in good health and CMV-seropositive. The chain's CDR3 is CASSASDRTGTEAFF. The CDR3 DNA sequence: TGTGCCAGCAGTGCGTCCGATCGAACCGGGACTGAAGCTTTCTTT.